This is a list of T cell receptor beta chains from one sample in a study of shared clonotypes between healthy human individuals. The repertoire was sequenced with immunoSEQ multiplex PCR; TCRdb's copy has only in-frame clones and lacks some. The table lists 2 million to 2.5 million clones, 80% to 95% of them singletons. Sequencing input: naive CD4+ T cells from PBMCs. The receptors were gathered from a man aged 18 to 29 in good health. Some clones in this sample may be carry-over from other donors' samples. Both conserved end residues are part of each CDR3. A D gene is named only where the DNA matches it firmly. Clone size is not always given. Where it is, it says once, few, many or a class for expanded clones.

clone size	D gene	V gene	J gene	CDR3 DNA	CDR3 protein
-	TRBD1	TRBV28	TRBJ2-7	TGTGCCAGTGTCTGGGGGACAGGGGCAAGCTCCTACGAGCAGTACTTC	CASVWGTGASSYEQYF
-	TRBD1	TRBV6-6	TRBJ2-1	TGTGCCAGCACCAAGGGACAGGGGGCTGTGGATGAGCAGTTCTTC	CASTKGQGAVDEQFF
-	-	TRBV29-1	TRBJ2-2	TGCAGCGTTGGGGGAGGTTCGAACACCGGGGAGCTGTTTTTT	CSVGGGSNTGELFF
-	-	TRBV15	TRBJ1-5	TGTGCCACCAGCAGGGGGGGGCAGACTCAGCCCCAGCATTTT	CATSRGGQTQPQHF
-	TRBD2	TRBV25-1	TRBJ2-1	TGTGCCAGCAGTGATCGCGGGAGGCTCTCCTACAATGAGCAGTTCTTC	CASSDRGRLSYNEQFF
-	-	TRBV2	TRBJ2-5	TGTGCCAGCAGTGGATCTGAAGGGACCCAGTACTTC	CASSGSEGTQYF
-	TRBD2	TRBV19	TRBJ2-5	TGTGCCAGTAGTATCGGGACTAGTTTTGGGGAGACCCAGTACTTC	CASSIGTSFGETQYF
-	-	TRBV7-6	TRBJ1-3	TGTGCCAGCAGCCCCCATTTAGGGCAGAACTCTGGAAACACCATATATTTT	CASSPHLGQNSGNTIYF
-	-	TRBV6-6	TRBJ1-2	TGTGCCAGCAGTTACGGGAGGGATTATGGCTACACCTTC	CASSYGRDYGYTF
-	-	TRBV28	TRBJ2-7	TGTGCCAGCAGTTTGGGATCCCACCACGAGCAGTACTTC	CASSLGSHHEQYF
few	-	TRBV7-3	TRBJ1-1	TGTGCCAGCAGCCAACTGGGCGTGAACACTGAAGCTTTCTTT	CASSQLGVNTEAFF
-	-	TRBV30	TRBJ2-1	TGTGCCTGGGGGGTCAGCTCCTACAATGAGCAGTTCTTC	CAWGVSSYNEQFF
-	TRBD1	TRBV7-9	TRBJ2-5	TGTGCCAGCAGCGGGACAGGCAGGGAGACCCAGTACTTC	CASSGTGRETQYF
-	-	TRBV4-1	TRBJ2-7	TGCGCCAGCAGCCGCCAGGGCTCTCCTAACGAGCAGTACTTC	CASSRQGSPNEQYF
-	-	TRBV7-3	TRBJ2-2	TGTGCCAGCAGCTTAAGAAGGGGAACCGGGGAGCTGTTTTTT	CASSLRRGTGELFF
-	-	TRBV7-9	TRBJ1-2	TGTGCCAGCAGCTTAATTGGGCAAGGCTACACCTTC	CASSLIGQGYTF
-	-	TRBV4-1	TRBJ2-7	TGCGCCAGCAGCCAAGATCCGGGCGGAACCTACGAGCAGTACTTC	CASSQDPGGTYEQYF
-	TRBD2	TRBV5-4	TRBJ2-5	TGTGCCAGCAGCACGGGACTAGCGGGAGGAGAGACCCAGTACTTC	CASSTGLAGGETQYF
-	-	TRBV14	TRBJ2-2	TGTGCCAGCAGCCTCCTTGGGGGGGCCACCGGGGAGCTGTTTTTT	CASSLLGGATGELFF
-	-	TRBV10-3	TRBJ1-1	TGTGCCATCAGTGAGAATCCCCAGCGGGGCACTGAAGCTTTCTTT	CAISENPQRGTEAFF
-	TRBD2	TRBV6-6	TRBJ2-1	TGTGCCAGCAGTTACCCCGGGACTAGCGGTTACAATGAGCAGTTCTTC	CASSYPGTSGYNEQFF
-	-	TRBV5-8	TRBJ2-7	TGTGCCAGCAGCTTCAACCGGGCCGCCTACGAGCAGTACTTC	CASSFNRAAYEQYF
-	-	TRBV5-1	TRBJ1-1	TGCGCCAGCAGCACGTGGGACGCCGTGAACACTGAAGCTTTCTTT	CASSTWDAVNTEAFF
-	-	TRBV5-1	TRBJ2-2	TGCGCCAGCAGCTTGGTAACCCTTTTAGGGGCGGCGAACACCGGGGAGCTGTTTTTT	CASSLVTLLGAANTGELFF
-	-	TRBV29-1	TRBJ1-1	TGCAGCGTTGCCCCATTACTCTTGAACACTGAAGCTTTCTTT	CSVAPLLLNTEAFF
-	-	TRBV28	TRBJ2-5	TGTGCCAGCAGTTTTCCTCAGGGGCAGACCCAGTACTTC	CASSFPQGQTQYF
-	TRBD1	TRBV7-9	TRBJ2-7	TGTGCCAGCAGCTCCTGGGACAGGGGCTCTGGCGAGCAGTACTTC	CASSSWDRGSGEQYF
-	-	TRBV19	TRBJ1-3	TGTGCCAGTAGTATGGACAGCTCTGGAAACACCATATATTTT	CASSMDSSGNTIYF
-	TRBD2	TRBV9	TRBJ2-2	TGTGCCAGCAGCGCGGGACTAGCGGGAGGTGTTGGCGGGGAGCTGTTTTTT	CASSAGLAGGVGGELFF
-	TRBD1	TRBV28	TRBJ1-4	TGTGCCAGCACGCCCGGGGACAGGGGGCGAGGAATCCTGTTTTTT	CASTPGDRGRGILFF
-	-	TRBV28	TRBJ1-1	TGTGCCAGCAGTGCCCCAGGGGCGCCTCAGAACACTGAAGCTTTCTTT	CASSAPGAPQNTEAFF
-	-	TRBV2	TRBJ1-1	TGTGCCAGCAGGAGAGGACGTGAAGCTTTCTTT	CASRRGREAFF
-	-	TRBV7-8	TRBJ1-5	TGTGCCAGCAGCTTAGAGTATAGCAATCAGCCCCAGCATTTT	CASSLEYSNQPQHF
-	-	TRBV14	TRBJ1-1	TGTGCCAGCAGCTTCAGGGGCGGTGAAGCTTTCTTT	CASSFRGGEAFF
-	TRBD1	TRBV29-1	TRBJ2-2	TGCAGCGTTGAAGACCGGGACAGGGGCACCGGGGAGCTGTTTTTT	CSVEDRDRGTGELFF
-	-	TRBV5-1	TRBJ2-5	TGCGCCAGCAGCTTGTTCTCCCGGCGGGAAGAGACCCAGTACTTC	CASSLFSRREETQYF
-	TRBD2	TRBV7-2	TRBJ2-7	TGTGCCAGCAGCTTATTGCGGGGGGGAGGGAGACTAGCCGAGCAGTACTTC	CASSLLRGGGRLAEQYF
-	-	TRBV28	TRBJ2-7	TGTGCCAGCAGTACCACGGGGGCGGCGGTCGTGGGGCAGTACTTC	CASSTTGAAVVGQYF
-	-	TRBV4-2	TRBJ1-1	TGTGCCAGCAGCTTGGGGACAACTGAAGCTTTCTTT	CASSLGTTEAFF
-	-	TRBV28	TRBJ1-4	TGTGCCATCGATACAGGGAAAGGCGGAAAACTGTTTTTT	CAIDTGKGGKLFF
-	-	TRBV4-3	TRBJ2-7	TGCGCCAGCAGCCAAGATCGAGGTCTACAGCAGTACTTC	CASSQDRGLQQYF
-	-	TRBV28	TRBJ2-7	TGTGCCAGCAGTCCGCGCTACGAGCAGTACTTC	CASSPRYEQYF
-	-	TRBV4-1	TRBJ2-7	TGCGCCAGCAGCCACCCCACCTCAGCCTACGAGCAGTACTTC	CASSHPTSAYEQYF
-	TRBD2	TRBV7-2	TRBJ2-3	TGTGCCAGCAGCTCCCCGGGACTAGGTAAAGATACGCAGTATTTT	CASSSPGLGKDTQYF
-	-	TRBV5-1	TRBJ1-3	TGCGCCAGCAGCTTGTCCTCCGGCTTTGGAAACACCATATATTTT	CASSLSSGFGNTIYF
-	-	TRBV6-5	TRBJ2-5	TGTGCCAGCAGTTTAAGGGGAGGAGAGACCCAGTACTTC	CASSLRGGETQYF
-	-	TRBV28	TRBJ1-2	TGTGCCAGCAGGGGGGGTGCGTATGGCTACACCTTC	CASRGGAYGYTF
-	-	TRBV25-1	TRBJ2-5	TGTGCCAGCAGTGAACCCGGGCCGCAAGAGACCCAGTACTTC	CASSEPGPQETQYF
-	TRBD2	TRBV11-2	TRBJ2-5	TGTGCCAGCAGCTTTGGCGGGAGTGAGACCCAGTACTTC	CASSFGGSETQYF
-	TRBD1	TRBV6-5	TRBJ2-3	TGTGCCAGCCGGGGACAGGGCGGTGATACGCAGTATTTT	CASRGQGGDTQYF
once	-	TRBV6-5	TRBJ2-1	TGTGCCAGCAGTTACATGGCGGGATCCTACAATGAGCAGTTCTTC	CASSYMAGSYNEQFF
-	-	TRBV5-1	TRBJ2-3	TGCGCCAGCAGCTCCGGGGGCGGGACGAGTGTCGATACGCAGTATTTT	CASSSGGGTSVDTQYF
-	TRBD2	TRBV7-9	TRBJ2-1	TGTGCCAGCATCCAGGTGATTCAAGCGGGAGATTACAATGAGCAGTTCTTC	CASIQVIQAGDYNEQFF
-	-	TRBV2	TRBJ1-1	TGTGCCAGCAGCAGGGGCCCTGAAGCTTTCTTT	CASSRGPEAFF